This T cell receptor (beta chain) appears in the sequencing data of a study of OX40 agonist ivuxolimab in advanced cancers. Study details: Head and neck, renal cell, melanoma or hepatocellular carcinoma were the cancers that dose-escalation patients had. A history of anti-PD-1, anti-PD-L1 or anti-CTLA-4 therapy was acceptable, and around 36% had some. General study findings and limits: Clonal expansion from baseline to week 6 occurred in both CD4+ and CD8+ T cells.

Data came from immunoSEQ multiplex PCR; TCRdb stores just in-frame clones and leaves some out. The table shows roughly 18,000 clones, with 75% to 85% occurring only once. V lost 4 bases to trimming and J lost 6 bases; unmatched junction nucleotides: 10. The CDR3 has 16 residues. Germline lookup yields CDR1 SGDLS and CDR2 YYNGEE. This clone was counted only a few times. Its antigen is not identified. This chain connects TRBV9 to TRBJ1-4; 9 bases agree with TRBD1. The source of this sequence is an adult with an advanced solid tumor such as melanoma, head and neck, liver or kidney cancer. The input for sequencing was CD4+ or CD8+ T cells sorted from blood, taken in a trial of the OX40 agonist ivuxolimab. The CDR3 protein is CASSFQAGTGYEKLFF. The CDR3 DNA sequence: TGTGCCAGCAGCTTTCAGGCGGGGACAGGGTATGAAAAACTGTTTTTT.